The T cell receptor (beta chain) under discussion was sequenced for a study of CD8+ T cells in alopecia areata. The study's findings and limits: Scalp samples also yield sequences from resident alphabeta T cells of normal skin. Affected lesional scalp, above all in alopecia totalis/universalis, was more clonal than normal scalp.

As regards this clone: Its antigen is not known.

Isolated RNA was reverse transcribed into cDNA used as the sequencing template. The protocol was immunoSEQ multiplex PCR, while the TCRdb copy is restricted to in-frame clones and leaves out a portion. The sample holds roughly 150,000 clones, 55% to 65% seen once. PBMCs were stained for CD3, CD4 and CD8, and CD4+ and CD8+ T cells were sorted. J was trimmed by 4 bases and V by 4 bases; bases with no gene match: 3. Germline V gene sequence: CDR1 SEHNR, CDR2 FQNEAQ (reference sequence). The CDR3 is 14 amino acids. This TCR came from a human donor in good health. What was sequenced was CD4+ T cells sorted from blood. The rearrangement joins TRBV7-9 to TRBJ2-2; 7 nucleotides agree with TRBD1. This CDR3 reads CASSSRGLTGELFF. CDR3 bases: TGTGCCAGCAGCTCGAGGGGGCTCACCGGGGAGCTGTTTTTT. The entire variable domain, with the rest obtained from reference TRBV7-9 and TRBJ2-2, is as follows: DTGVSQNPRHKITKRGQNVTFRCDPISEHNRLYWYRQTLGQGPEFLTYFQNEAQLEKSRLLSDRFSAERPKGSFSTLEIQRTEQGDSAMYLCASSSRGLTGELFFGEGSRLTVL.